This is a list of T cell receptor beta chains from one sample in a study of control samples from healthy donors and cancer patients. Assay: immunoSEQ multiplex PCR; the TCRdb copy retains only in-frame clones and omits some. Among 200,000 to 250,000 clones, roughly 94% were seen once, and the ten largest hold about 1.4%. The sample taken for sequencing was blood. Receptors were obtained from a man aged 50-59 years in good health. Both conserved end residues are part of each CDR3. A D gene is named only where the DNA matches it firmly. Rows give clone size only sometimes, using once, few, many, or a class for an expanded clone.

D: NA; V: TRBV5-1; size: few; J: TRBJ1-2; CDR3: CASSQTPEGRYGYTF; DNA: TGCGCCAGCAGCCAAACCCCGGAAGGGCGATATGGCTACACCTTC
D: TRBD2; V: TRBV5-1; size: NA; J: TRBJ2-5; CDR3: CASSSRWGGQETQYF; DNA: TGCGCCAGCAGCTCTAGGTGGGGGGGGCAAGAGACCCAGTACTTC
D: NA; V: TRBV18; size: NA; J: TRBJ1-5; CDR3: CASSPPGPNQPQHF; DNA: TGTGCCAGCTCACCCCCTGGCCCTAATCAGCCCCAGCATTTT
D: NA; V: TRBV19; size: NA; J: TRBJ1-1; CDR3: CASSISGLENTEAFF; DNA: TGTGCCAGTAGTATTAGTGGGTTGGAGAACACTGAAGCTTTCTTT
D: NA; V: TRBV6-5; size: NA; J: TRBJ1-6; CDR3: CASSPQQGRNSPLHF; DNA: TGTGCCAGCAGCCCCCAACAGGGACGTAATTCACCCCTCCACTTT
D: TRBD1; V: TRBV28; size: NA; J: TRBJ1-5; CDR3: CASSLLVGTGEQPQHF; DNA: TGTGCCAGCAGTTTACTTGTGGGGACAGGGGAACAGCCCCAGCATTTT
D: NA; V: TRBV28; size: NA; J: TRBJ1-5; CDR3: CASSLLADQPQHF; DNA: TGTGCCAGCAGTTTATTAGCAGATCAGCCCCAGCATTTT
D: NA; V: TRBV30; size: NA; J: TRBJ2-1; CDR3: CAWSARVGYNEQFF; DNA: TGTGCCTGGAGTGCGAGGGTTGGATACAATGAGCAGTTCTTC
D: NA; V: TRBV19; size: NA; J: TRBJ1-2; CDR3: CAAQDRTEGYTF; DNA: TGTGCCGCCCAAGACAGGACGGAGGGCTACACCTTC
D: NA; V: TRBV19; size: NA; J: TRBJ1-1; CDR3: CASRRRDGASTEAFF; DNA: TGTGCCAGTAGACGTAGGGACGGAGCGAGCACTGAAGCTTTCTTT
D: NA; V: TRBV18; size: NA; J: TRBJ1-4; CDR3: CASSPLGTVPGVELFF; DNA: TGTGCCAGCTCACCACTCGGGACGGTTCCCGGGGTGGAACTGTTTTTT
D: TRBD1; V: TRBV2; size: NA; J: TRBJ1-1; CDR3: CASSEFGQGVEAFF; DNA: TGTGCCAGCAGTGAATTTGGACAGGGAGTTGAAGCTTTCTTT
D: TRBD1; V: TRBV5-1; size: NA; J: TRBJ1-1; CDR3: CASSPARQGGFEAFF; DNA: TGCGCCAGCAGCCCGGCCCGACAGGGTGGGTTTGAAGCTTTCTTT
D: NA; V: TRBV24-1; size: NA; J: TRBJ2-3; CDR3: CATGWAGSGNTQYF; DNA: TGTGCCACCGGGTGGGCGGGTTCTGGGAATACGCAGTATTTT
D: NA; V: TRBV5-1; size: NA; J: TRBJ2-5; CDR3: CASSLTSETQYF; DNA: TGCGCCAGCAGCTTGACTAGCGAGACCCAGTACTTC
D: NA; V: TRBV28; size: NA; J: TRBJ1-6; CDR3: CASSLEGPSSYNSPPHF; DNA: TGTGCCAGCAGTTTAGAAGGACCGAGCTCCTATAATTCACCCCCCCACTTT
D: TRBD1; V: TRBV4-1; size: NA; J: TRBJ2-2; CDR3: CASSQDRTGGSGELFF; DNA: TGCGCCAGCAGCCAAGATCGAACAGGGGGCTCCGGGGAGCTGTTTTTT
D: NA; V: TRBV11-2; size: NA; J: TRBJ1-4; CDR3: CASSQHGLTNEKLFF; DNA: TGTGCCAGCAGCCAACACGGGCTAACTAATGAAAAACTGTTTTTT
D: NA; V: TRBV9; size: NA; J: TRBJ1-3; CDR3: CASSVDSGWGTIYF; DNA: TGTGCCAGCAGCGTAGATTCGGGGTGGGGCACCATATATTTT
D: TRBD1; V: TRBV6-6; size: NA; J: TRBJ1-4; CDR3: CASSPRGQGGGEKLFF; DNA: TGTGCCAGCAGTCCTCGTGGACAGGGGGGTGGTGAAAAACTGTTTTTT
D: TRBD1; V: TRBV19; size: NA; J: TRBJ1-2; CDR3: CASSITGASYTF; DNA: TGTGCCAGTAGTATCACAGGGGCGAGCTACACCTTC
D: TRBD1; V: TRBV5-1; size: NA; J: TRBJ2-7; CDR3: CASSLGGTGDEQYF; DNA: TGCGCCAGCAGCTTGGGTGGGACAGGGGACGAGCAGTACTTC
D: NA; V: TRBV2; size: NA; J: TRBJ2-5; CDR3: CASRGEETQYF; DNA: TGTGCCAGCAGGGGGGAAGAGACCCAGTACTTC
D: NA; V: TRBV28; size: NA; J: TRBJ1-1; CDR3: CASSFSRLSFEFRLAEAFF; DNA: TGTGCCAGCAGTTTCTCCAGGCTGAGTTTCGAGTTCCGATTAGCTGAAGCTTTCTTT
D: NA; V: TRBV18; size: once; J: TRBJ1-1; CDR3: CASSPRGVEAFF; DNA: TGTGCCAGCTCACCAAGAGGGGTTGAAGCTTTCTTT
D: NA; V: TRBV6-5; size: NA; J: TRBJ1-3; CDR3: CASSGAGNTIYF; DNA: TGTGCCAGCTCCGGGGCCGGAAACACCATATATTTT
D: TRBD2; V: TRBV7-2; size: NA; J: TRBJ2-1; CDR3: CASSPLAGINEQFF; DNA: TGTGCCAGCAGCCCTCTAGCGGGGATCAATGAGCAGTTCTTC
D: TRBD1; V: TRBV7-9; size: few; J: TRBJ1-6; CDR3: CASSLGSGGRTPLHF; DNA: TGTGCCAGCAGCTTAGGGTCAGGGGGAAGGACACCCCTCCACTTT
D: TRBD1; V: TRBV5-1; size: NA; J: TRBJ2-3; CDR3: CASSTGDTGGTQYF; DNA: TGCGCCAGCAGCACAGGGGACACCGGCGGTACGCAGTATTTT
D: TRBD2; V: TRBV6-5; size: NA; J: TRBJ2-3; CDR3: CASRETSGEADTQYF; DNA: TGTGCCAGCAGAGAGACTAGCGGGGAGGCAGATACGCAGTATTTT
D: TRBD2; V: TRBV6-6; size: once; J: TRBJ2-7; CDR3: CASRDISGGRYEQYF; DNA: TGTGCCAGCAGGGATATTAGCGGGGGGAGATACGAGCAGTACTTC
D: NA; V: TRBV28; size: NA; J: TRBJ2-2; CDR3: CASSWGRSGELFF; DNA: TGTGCCAGCAGTTGGGGACGCTCCGGGGAGCTGTTTTTT
D: NA; V: TRBV6-5; size: NA; J: TRBJ2-5; CDR3: CASSYLGAETQYF; DNA: TGTGCCAGCAGTTACCTGGGGGCTGAGACCCAGTACTTC
D: TRBD2; V: TRBV5-1; size: NA; J: TRBJ2-5; CDR3: CASSLASGGEETQYF; DNA: TGCGCCAGCAGCTTGGCTAGCGGGGGGGAAGAGACCCAGTACTTC
D: TRBD1; V: TRBV7-9; size: NA; J: TRBJ1-1; CDR3: CASSPPGQGFLGGSEAFF; DNA: TGTGCCAGCAGTCCCCCGGGACAGGGGTTCTTGGGTGGTTCCGAAGCTTTCTTT
D: NA; V: TRBV19; size: once; J: TRBJ1-6; CDR3: CASSTAGSNYNSPLHF; DNA: TGTGCCAGTAGTACGGCAGGGTCGAATTATAATTCACCCCTCCACTTT
D: NA; V: TRBV5-1; size: NA; J: TRBJ1-4; CDR3: CASSFWGTNEKLFF; DNA: TGCGCCAGCAGCTTTTGGGGGACTAATGAAAAACTGTTTTTT
D: NA; V: TRBV11-2; size: NA; J: TRBJ2-5; CDR3: CASSLGTEETQYF; DNA: TGTGCCAGCTCCCTCGGCACCGAAGAGACCCAGTACTTC
D: NA; V: TRBV2; size: NA; J: TRBJ1-5; CDR3: CASSETDSVYQPQHF; DNA: TGTGCCAGCAGTGAGACTGACAGCGTATATCAGCCCCAGCATTTT
D: NA; V: TRBV6-8; size: NA; J: TRBJ1-6; CDR3: CASSRPRDERSPLHF; DNA: TGTGCCAGCAGTCGCCCCCGGGACGAACGTTCACCCCTCCACTTT
D: NA; V: TRBV12-3/TRBV12-4; size: NA; J: TRBJ1-4; CDR3: CASSATLGVPGIF; DNA: TGTGCCAGCAGCGCCACCCTGGGGGTGCCGGGGATTTTT